Each of the 31 T cell receptor beta chains below was sequenced from the same sample in a study of blood T cell repertoires in COVID-19. Only in-frame clones appear in the TCRdb table, and some are missing; sequencing was by immunoSEQ multiplex PCR. The sample contains over 75,000 clones, about 80% of which appear only once. Sequenced input: peripheral blood. The receptor source for this set is a woman between 65 and 79 years old with acute or convalescent COVID-19.

The CDR3 DNA sequence: TGTGCCAGCAGCTTAAGGGGGAGCCAGCCCCAGCATTTT. Its protein product is CASSLRGSQPQHF. The chain is built from TRBV7-2 and TRBJ1-5; possibly TRBD1 for D (6 bases). Germline V gives CDR1 SGHTA, CDR2 FQGNSA. V shed 2 bases and J shed 7 bases, with 9 bases lying between them. This CDR3 is 13 amino acids long.

The chain is built from TRBV5-6 and TRBJ2-3; 8 bases are shared with TRBD2. Germline V CDR1 and CDR2: SGHDT, YYEEEE. The CDR3 extends over 17 amino acids. The ends lost 4 bases at V and 0 bases at J; junction bases unmatched: 10. The CDR3 loop is CASSPYWRGASTDTQYF. DNA for the CDR3: TGTGCCAGCAGCCCGTACTGGCGGGGGGCTAGCACAGATACGCAGTATTTT.

The chain couples TRBV30 to TRBJ1-4, with 7 bases aligning to TRBD1. This CDR3 region has 14 residues. The trim removed 3 bases at V and 7 bases at J, leaving 8 bases unmatched. Germline assignment: CDR1 GTSNPN and CDR2 SVGIG (reference sequence). The CDR3 coding sequence is TGTGCCTGGAGGACAGGGATCGTCGGTGAAAAACTGTTTTTT. It specifies CAWRTGIVGEKLFF.

For the CDR3, the DNA is TGTGCCAGCAGTTTGGAGCCGCGGCCCACCAATCAGCCCCAGCATTTT. It is translated as CASSLEPRPTNQPQHF. V gene TRBV28 combines with J gene TRBJ1-5; D remains ambiguous. Germline V lookup: CDR1 MDHEN, CDR2 SYDVKM. The CDR3 sequence is 16 residues long. The V gene lost 3 bases and the J gene lost 3 bases, with 15 bases spanning the gap.

This sequence joins TRBV30 and TRBJ1-2; no clear D. This CDR3 is 13 amino acids long. Germline V CDR1 and CDR2: GTSNPN, SVGIG (reference sequence). V shed 0 bases and J shed 4 bases, with 9 bases lying between them. The CDR3 here is CAWSVLLSYGYTF. CDR3 sequence (DNA): TGTGCCTGGAGTGTACTCCTAAGCTATGGCTACACCTTC.

This chain uses TRBV7-9 with TRBJ2-2, with 11 bases fitting TRBD1. From germline, CDR1 is SEHNR and CDR2 FQNEAQ (reference sequence). The CDR3 has 15 residues. The V gene end was trimmed by 4 bases and the J gene end by 3 bases; junction bases not matched to a gene: 1. The CDR3 bases are TGTGCCAGCAGCTCGGGACAGGGGGACACCGGGGAGCTGTTTTTT. It encodes CASSSGQGDTGELFF.

The rearrangement joins TRBV5-4 to TRBJ2-3; D is perhaps TRBD2 (6 bases). CDR1 is SGHNT and CDR2 is YYREEE in the germline V gene (reference sequence). V lost 0 bases, J lost 1 base, and 6 bases lay in between. The CDR3 contains 14 residues. CDR3 DNA sequence: TGTGCCAGCAGCTTGGGCGGGGGCACAGATACGCAGTATTTT. It encodes CASSLGGGTDTQYF.

The chain carries TRBV7-9 and TRBJ2-5; D is ambiguous. The CDR3 loop spans 14 amino acids. Germline CDR1 and CDR2: SEHNR and FQNEAQ (reference sequence). Trimming removed 5 bases at V and 7 bases at J, with 17 bases between. This chain's CDR3 is CASSAARPPGTQYF. The CDR3 coding sequence is TGTGCCAGCAGCGCAGCTCGACCCCCGGGGACCCAGTACTTC.

The J gene is TRBJ2-4, the V gene TRBV3-1 (or the pseudogene TRBV3-2), with a tentative D call TRBD1 (6 bases). Trimming pared 0 bases from V and 5 bases from J, leaving 17 bases between. Germline V gene sequence: CDR1 LGHDT, CDR2 YNNKEL (reference sequence). This CDR3 is built from 17 residues. CDR3 amino acids: CASSQDRQGHYQNIQYF. The CDR3, as DNA: TGTGCCAGCAGCCAAGATCGTCAGGGACACTACCAAAACATTCAGTACTTC.

This clone showed up just once. The CDR3 DNA is TGTGCCAGCAATGTGGGAGGGAGCTCCTACGAGCAGTACTTC. The encoded protein is CASNVGGSSYEQYF. The V gene is TRBV6-5, the J gene TRBJ2-7; 7 bases are shared with TRBD2. The CDR3 runs to 14 residues. The germline V gene encodes CDR1 MNHEY and CDR2 SVGAGI. The V and J ends lost 7 bases and 0 bases, in that order; junction bases with no gene match: 6.

The rearrangement uses TRBV9 and TRBJ2-1; TRBD1 matches at 8 bases. Germline V CDR1 and CDR2: SGDLS, YYNGEE. J lost 9 bases, V lost 4 bases, and 9 bases had no gene match. This CDR3 spans 14 amino acids. CDR3 DNA sequence: TGTGCCAGCAGCTTGCGGACAGGGAATAGTGAGCAGTTCTTC. Translating gives CASSLRTGNSEQFF. Drawing the rest from reference TRBV9 and TRBJ2-1, the complete variable domain is DSGVTQTPKHLITATGQRVTLRCSPRSGDLSVYWYQQSLDQGLQFLIQYYNGEERAKGNILERFSAQQFPDLHSELNLSSLELGDSALYFCASSLRTGNSEQFFGPGTRLTVL.

This clone was counted once. This chain joins TRBV9 and TRBJ2-3; D gene ambiguous. The CDR3 is 14 residues long. Germline-derived CDR1 and CDR2 are SGDLS and YYNGEE. The ends were cut back, 0 bases at V and 3 bases at J, with 8 bases in the middle. The CDR3 here is CASSVARRTDTQYF. The CDR3 bases are TGTGCCAGCAGCGTAGCTAGGAGAACAGATACGCAGTATTTT.

This clone was observed a few times. The gene calls are TRBV11-2 and TRBJ2-7, with 10 bases lining up with TRBD1. J lost 3 bases, V lost 1 base, and 3 bases had no gene match. The CDR3 is 15 amino acids. Germline CDR1 and CDR2: SGHAT and FQNNGV. CDR3 protein: CASSLVGTGVYEQYF. DNA for the CDR3: TGTGCCAGCAGCTTAGTCGGGACAGGGGTCTACGAGCAGTACTTC.

V gene TRBV5-5 combines with J gene TRBJ2-7; 7 nucleotides match TRBD1. The CDR3 is 15 amino acids. The germline V gene has CDR1 SGHKS and CDR2 YYEKEE (reference sequence). V trimming: 0 bases; J trimming: 0 bases; junction bases outside the gene matches: 3. CDR3 nucleotide sequence: TGTGCCAGCAGCTTGGAGACAGGGAACTCCTACGAGCAGTACTTC. Its protein product is CASSLETGNSYEQYF.

This chain joins TRBV5-1 and TRBJ2-2; 12 bases match TRBD2. The CDR3 has 15 amino acids. The germline CDR1 and CDR2 sequences are SGHRS and YFSETQ. J lost 2 bases, V lost 5 bases, and 1 base had no gene match. This chain's CDR3 is CASRTSGGNTGELFF. For the CDR3, the DNA is TGCGCCAGCAGGACTAGCGGGGGAAACACCGGGGAGCTGTTTTTT.

The chain couples TRBV7-9 to TRBJ2-2; 7 bases align to TRBD2. Germline trimming cut 5 bases from V and 5 bases from J; bases unmatched to any gene: 2. The CDR3 runs to 13 residues. CDR1 and CDR2 (germline): SEHNR, FQNEAQ (reference sequence). The CDR3 spells CASSDGRTGELFF. The CDR3 coding sequence is TGTGCCAGCAGCGACGGGAGGACCGGGGAGCTGTTTTTT.

This clone occurred once. The rearrangement uses TRBV5-1 and TRBJ2-7, with D possibly matching TRBD1 (5 bases). The V and J ends lost 1 base and 3 bases respectively, with 11 bases between them. The CDR3 extends over 14 amino acids. Germline V gene sequence: CDR1 SGHRS, CDR2 YFSETQ. This CDR3 is CASSLMTDIYEQYF. CDR3 bases: TGCGCCAGCAGCTTGATGACAGACATCTACGAGCAGTACTTC.

The CDR3 DNA reads TGTGCCAGCAGTGCGACTAGCGCGGGGTTCTACGAGCAGTACTTC. Translating it yields CASSATSAGFYEQYF. This chain joins TRBV28 and TRBJ2-7, with 8 bases that match TRBD2. Germline lookup yields CDR1 MDHEN and CDR2 SYDVKM. The CDR3 covers 15 residues. V was clipped by 5 bases and J by 3 bases; unmatched bases: 9.

The V call is TRBV6-1, the J call TRBJ1-5; D is ambiguous. CDR1 and CDR2 (germline): MNHNS, SASEGT. The CDR3 is 15 amino acids. V lost 1 base to trimming and J lost 1 base, with 8 bases between them. This CDR3 reads CASSEEWQSNQPQHF. CDR3 coding DNA: TGTGCCAGCAGTGAAGAGTGGCAGAGCAATCAGCCCCAGCATTTT.

This chain connects TRBV5-1 to TRBJ2-3; D ambiguous. Germline-derived CDR1 and CDR2 are SGHRS and YFSETQ. The CDR3 is 16 residues long. Trimming pared 0 bases from V and 1 base from J, leaving 12 bases between. CDR3 DNA: TGCGCCAGCAGCTTGGGGCTGGCATACGGCACAGATACGCAGTATTTT. Protein: CASSLGLAYGTDTQYF. The full variable domain, its missing parts supplied by reference TRBV5-1 and TRBJ2-3, is KAGVTQTPRYLIKTRGQQVTLSCSPISGHRSVSWYQQTPGQGLQFLFEYFSETQRNKGNFPGRFSGRQFSNSRSEMNVSTLELGDSALYLCASSLGLAYGTDTQYFGPGTRLTVL.

This clone was counted between two and nine times. This chain connects TRBV7-2 to TRBJ2-1; D possibly corresponds to TRBD2 (7 bases). Trimming pared 0 bases from V and 6 bases from J, leaving 12 bases between. The CDR3 loop spans 15 amino acids. The germline V gene encodes CDR1 SGHTA and CDR2 FQGNSA. This chain's CDR3 is CASSLAGGATNEQFF. CDR3 nucleotides: TGTGCCAGCAGCTTAGCGGGGGGGGCAACCAATGAGCAGTTCTTC.

This clone was recorded once. CDR3 coding DNA: TGTGCCAGCAGTCTTACAGGGATTCAGCTCAACTATGGCTACACCTTC. It is translated as CASSLTGIQLNYGYTF. The genes are TRBV28 and TRBJ1-2, with D possibly TRBD1 on 6 matching bases. In germline, CDR1 is MDHEN, CDR2 SYDVKM. This CDR3 has 16 residues. The V end was cut by 5 bases, the J end by 2 bases, with 18 bases between.

This clone was recorded only once. V is TRBV7-2 and J is TRBJ1-2; D might be TRBD1 (6 bases). Germline CDR1 SGHTA, CDR2 FQGNSA. Deletions cut 5 bases from V and 5 bases from J, with 12 bases between. This CDR3 has 13 amino acids. The CDR3 is CASSKGTTYGYTF. The DNA for the CDR3 is TGTGCCAGCAGCAAGGGGACAACTTATGGCTACACCTTC.

The gene calls are TRBV2 and TRBJ1-6, with D maybe TRBD1 (6 bases). Trimming pared 6 bases from V and 7 bases from J, leaving 13 bases between. The germline CDR1 and CDR2 sequences are SNHLY and FYNNEI. CDR3 length: 14 amino acids. The CDR3 loop reads CASRLGQGNSPLHF. The CDR3 region has the DNA TGTGCCAGCAGATTGGGACAAGGCAATTCACCCCTCCACTTT.

The chain employs TRBV5-4 and TRBJ2-5, with 8 bases fitting TRBD2. This CDR3 comprises 14 residues. V shed 5 bases and J 6 bases; nucleotides not matched to a gene: 9. Germline V gene data show CDR1 as SGHNT and CDR2 as YYREEE (reference sequence). The CDR3 sequence is CASSSGVPGKTQYF. CDR3 nucleotides: TGTGCCAGCAGTAGCGGGGTCCCCGGGAAGACCCAGTACTTC.

The V gene is TRBV19, the J gene TRBJ2-2; 16 bases line up with TRBD2. Germline V gives CDR1 LNHDA, CDR2 SQIVND (reference sequence). J gave up 5 bases and V 5 bases, and 17 bases lay outside the gene matches. This CDR3 has 21 amino acids. The CDR3 here is CASSSPRGGTSGRASTGELFF. The CDR3 DNA follows: TGTGCCAGTAGTTCCCCCCGAGGGGGGACTAGCGGGAGGGCCAGTACCGGGGAGCTGTTTTTT.

The chain combines TRBV5-1 with TRBJ1-1; tentatively, D is TRBD1 (5 bases). CDR3 size: 13 residues. With 4 bases removed from V and 4 bases from J, the gap between germline ends came to 11 bases. CDR1 SGHRS and CDR2 YFSETQ come from the germline V gene. The CDR3 DNA reads as TGCGCCAGCAGCAAGGGACTGAGCACTGAAGCTTTCTTT. The encoded protein is CASSKGLSTEAFF.

The V call is TRBV28, the J call TRBJ1-4, with 7 bases that match TRBD1. The CDR3 loop spans 14 amino acids. J was trimmed by 7 bases and V by 5 bases; bases with no gene match: 7. The V gene's germline CDR1 is MDHEN and CDR2 SYDVKM. The CDR3 spells CASSAPGQVEKLFF. DNA for the CDR3: TGTGCCAGCAGTGCCCCCGGACAGGTTGAAAAACTGTTTTTT.

This clone appeared a few times. In DNA form, the CDR3 reads TGTGCCAGCTCCCTGGGACTAGCGGCGACCGGGGAGCTGTTTTTT. Amino acids: CASSLGLAATGELFF. The rearrangement links TRBV18 to TRBJ2-2; 11 bases map to TRBD2. Losses at the gene ends were 6 bases for V and 5 bases for J; bases not matched to a gene: 5. The CDR3 length is 15 residues. Germline lookup yields CDR1 KGHSH and CDR2 LQKENI.

The chain joins TRBV9 to TRBJ2-3; 8 nucleotides align to TRBD2. The V and J ends lost 2 bases and 5 bases, in that order; junction bases with no gene match: 7. The CDR3 contains 15 residues. Germline loops: CDR1 SGDLS, CDR2 YYNGEE. CDR3 region: CASSVSSGGLDTQYF. Written as DNA, the CDR3 is TGTGCCAGCAGCGTGTCGAGCGGGGGTCTAGATACGCAGTATTTT.

The CDR3 nucleotides are TGTGCCAGCAGTTACTCGCGGCGGAAACTGTTTTTT. Residues: CASSYSRRKLFF. V is TRBV6-6 and J is TRBJ1-4, with no clear D. CDR1 MNHNY and CDR2 SVGAGI come from the germline V gene (reference sequence). The V gene lost 0 bases and the J gene lost 11 bases, with 7 bases spanning the gap. The length of the CDR3 is 12 residues.